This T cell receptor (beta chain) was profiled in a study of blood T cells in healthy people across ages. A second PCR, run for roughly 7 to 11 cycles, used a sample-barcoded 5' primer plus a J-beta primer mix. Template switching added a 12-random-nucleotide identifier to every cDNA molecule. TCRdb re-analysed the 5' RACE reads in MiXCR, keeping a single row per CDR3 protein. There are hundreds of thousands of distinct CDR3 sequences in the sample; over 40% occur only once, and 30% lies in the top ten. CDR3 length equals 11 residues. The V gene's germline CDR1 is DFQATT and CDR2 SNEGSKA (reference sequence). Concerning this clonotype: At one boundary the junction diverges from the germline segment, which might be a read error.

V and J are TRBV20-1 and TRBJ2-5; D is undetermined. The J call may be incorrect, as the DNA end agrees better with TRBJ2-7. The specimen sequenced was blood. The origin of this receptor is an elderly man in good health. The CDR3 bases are TGCAGTGCTCTGGCCTCCAACGAGCAGTACTTC. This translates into CSALASNEQYF.